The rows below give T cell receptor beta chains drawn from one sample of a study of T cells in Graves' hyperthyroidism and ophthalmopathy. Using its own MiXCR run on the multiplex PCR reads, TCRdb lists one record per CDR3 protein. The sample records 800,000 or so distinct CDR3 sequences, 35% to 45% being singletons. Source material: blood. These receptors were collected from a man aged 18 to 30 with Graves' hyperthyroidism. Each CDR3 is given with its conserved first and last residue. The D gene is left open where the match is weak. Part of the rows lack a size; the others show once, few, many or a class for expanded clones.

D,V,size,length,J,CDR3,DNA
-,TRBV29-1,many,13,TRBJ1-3,CSVKGSSGNTIYF,TGCAGCGTTAAGGGGAGCTCTGGAAACACCATATATTTT
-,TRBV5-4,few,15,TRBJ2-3,CASSLGGRSTDTQYF,TGTGCCAGCAGCTTGGGGGGACGTTCGACAGATACGCAGTATTTT
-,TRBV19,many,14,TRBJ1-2,CASSIVGQIYGYTF,TGTGCCAGTAGTATAGTCGGACAGATCTATGGCTACACCTTC
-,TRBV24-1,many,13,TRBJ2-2,CATSVRATGELFF,TGTGCCACCAGTGTGCGGGCTACCGGGGAGCTGTTTTTT
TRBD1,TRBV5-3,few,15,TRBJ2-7,CASSTGTGISYEQYF,TGTGCCAGCAGCACAGGGACAGGGATCTCCTACGAGCAGTACTTC
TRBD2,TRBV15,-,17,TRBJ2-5,CATSRSYAGGYQETQYF,TGTGCCACCAGCAGATCCTACGCGGGAGGCTACCAAGAGACCCAGTACTTC
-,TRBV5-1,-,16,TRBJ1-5,CASSRDSKPPNQPQHF,TGCGCCAGCAGTCGGGACTCAAAACCCCCGAATCAGCCCCAGCATTTT
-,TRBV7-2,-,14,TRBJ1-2,CASSSRDCCYGYTF,TGTGCCAGCTCTAGTCGGGACTGCTGCTATGGCTACACCTTC
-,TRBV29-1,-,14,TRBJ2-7,CAGHPRDSSYEQYF,TGTGCCGGCCATCCCAGGGATTCTTCCTACGAGCAGTACTTC
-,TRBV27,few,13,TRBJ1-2,CASSLSGGSGYTF,TGTGCCAGCAGTTTATCGGGGGGGAGCGGCTACACCTTC
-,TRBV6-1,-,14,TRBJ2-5,CASRTSNSQETQYF,TGTGCCAGCAGAACATCAAATTCCCAAGAGACCCAGTACTTC
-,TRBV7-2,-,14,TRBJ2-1,CASSFSTTYNEQFF,TGTGCCAGCAGCTTTTCGACAACCTACAATGAGCAGTTCTTC
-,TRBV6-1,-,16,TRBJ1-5,CASSTGRPLGNQPQHF,TGTGCCAGCAGTACGGGACGGCCCTTAGGGAATCAGCCCCAGCATTTT